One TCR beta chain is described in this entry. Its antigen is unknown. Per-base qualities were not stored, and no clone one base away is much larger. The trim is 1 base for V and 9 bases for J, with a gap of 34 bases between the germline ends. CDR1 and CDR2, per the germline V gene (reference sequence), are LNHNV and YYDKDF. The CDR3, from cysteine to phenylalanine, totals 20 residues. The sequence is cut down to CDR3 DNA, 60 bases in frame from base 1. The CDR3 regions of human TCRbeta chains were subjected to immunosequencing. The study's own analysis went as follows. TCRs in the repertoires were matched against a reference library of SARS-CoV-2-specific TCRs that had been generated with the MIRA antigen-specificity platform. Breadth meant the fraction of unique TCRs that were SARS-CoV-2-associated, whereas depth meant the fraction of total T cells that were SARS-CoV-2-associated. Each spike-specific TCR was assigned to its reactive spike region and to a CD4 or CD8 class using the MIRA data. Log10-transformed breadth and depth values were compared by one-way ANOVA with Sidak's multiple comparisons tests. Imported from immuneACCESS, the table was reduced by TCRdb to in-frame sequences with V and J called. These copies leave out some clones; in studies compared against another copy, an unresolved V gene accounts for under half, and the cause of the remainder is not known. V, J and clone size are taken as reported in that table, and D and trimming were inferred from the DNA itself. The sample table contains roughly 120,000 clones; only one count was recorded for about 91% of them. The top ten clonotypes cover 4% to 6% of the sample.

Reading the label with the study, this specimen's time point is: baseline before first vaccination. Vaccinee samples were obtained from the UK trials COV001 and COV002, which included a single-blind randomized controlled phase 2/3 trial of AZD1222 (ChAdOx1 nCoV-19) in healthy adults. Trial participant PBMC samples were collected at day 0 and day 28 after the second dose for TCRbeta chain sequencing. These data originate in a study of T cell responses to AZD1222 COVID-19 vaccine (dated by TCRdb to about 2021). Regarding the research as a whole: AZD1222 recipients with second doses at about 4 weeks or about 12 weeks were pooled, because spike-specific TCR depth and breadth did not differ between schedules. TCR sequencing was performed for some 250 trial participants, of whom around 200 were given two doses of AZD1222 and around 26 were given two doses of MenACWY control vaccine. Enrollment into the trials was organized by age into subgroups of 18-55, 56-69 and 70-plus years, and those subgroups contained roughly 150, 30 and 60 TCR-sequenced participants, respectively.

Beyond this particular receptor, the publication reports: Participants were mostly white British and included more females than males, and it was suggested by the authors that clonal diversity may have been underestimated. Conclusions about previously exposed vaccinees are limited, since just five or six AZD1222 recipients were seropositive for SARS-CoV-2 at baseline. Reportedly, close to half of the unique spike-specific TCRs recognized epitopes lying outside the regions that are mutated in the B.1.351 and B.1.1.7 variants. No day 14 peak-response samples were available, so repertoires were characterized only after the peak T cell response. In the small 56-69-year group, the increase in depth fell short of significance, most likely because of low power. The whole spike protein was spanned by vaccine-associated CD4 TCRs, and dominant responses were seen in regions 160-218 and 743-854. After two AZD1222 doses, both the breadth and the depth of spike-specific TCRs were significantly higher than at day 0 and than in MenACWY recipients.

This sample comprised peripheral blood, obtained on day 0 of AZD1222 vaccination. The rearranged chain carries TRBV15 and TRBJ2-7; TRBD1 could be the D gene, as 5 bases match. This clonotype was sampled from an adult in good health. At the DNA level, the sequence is TGTGCCACCAGCAGAGGGTCCGCCCCGAAGGGTTACAGGAGTTTTCCCTTGCAGTACTTC. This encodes CATSRGSAPKGYRSFPLQYF.